These T cell receptor beta chains were read from a single sample in a study of T cell responses to AZD1222 COVID-19 vaccine. Libraries were prepared by immunoSEQ multiplex PCR; TCRdb keeps only in-frame clonotypes and omits some of them. The repertoire includes 150,000 or so clones, roughly 90% of them detected once, and about 1.1% sits in the top ten. Sequenced material: peripheral blood, taken 28 days after the second AZD1222 dose. The receptors derive from an adult who received the AZD1222 COVID-19 vaccine. CDR3s include the opening cysteine and the closing phenylalanine or tryptophan. Fields, in order: D gene, J gene, V gene, CDR3 DNA, CDR3 protein. A D gene is named only where the DNA matches it firmly.

D gene: TRBD1
J gene: TRBJ1-1
V gene: TRBV28
CDR3 DNA: TGTGCCAGCAATATATGGACAGGGGTGGGTACTGAAGCTTTCTTT
CDR3 protein: CASNIWTGVGTEAFF

D gene: .
J gene: TRBJ2-7
V gene: TRBV2
CDR3 DNA: TGTGCCAGCATCACAAATTCCTACGAGCAGTACTTC
CDR3 protein: CASITNSYEQYF

D gene: .
J gene: TRBJ2-5
V gene: TRBV19
CDR3 DNA: TGTGCCAGTAGTATTAAGACTTACGGGCAAGAGACCCAGTACTTC
CDR3 protein: CASSIKTYGQETQYF

D gene: .
J gene: TRBJ1-5
V gene: TRBV5-1
CDR3 DNA: TGCGCCAGCAGCCTCGGGACCGCTCAGCCCCAGCATTTT
CDR3 protein: CASSLGTAQPQHF

D gene: .
J gene: TRBJ1-5
V gene: TRBV28
CDR3 DNA: TGTGCCAGCCAAGGGAATCTGGGTCAGCCCCAGCATTTT
CDR3 protein: CASQGNLGQPQHF

D gene: .
J gene: TRBJ1-2
V gene: TRBV4-1
CDR3 DNA: TGCGCCAGCAGCCAAGATGACGGAGTCTATGGCTACACCTTC
CDR3 protein: CASSQDDGVYGYTF

D gene: TRBD1
J gene: TRBJ1-1
V gene: TRBV10-2
CDR3 DNA: TGCGCCAGCAACCCGACAGGGGCAGGGCACTCGACTGAAGCTTTCTTT
CDR3 protein: CASNPTGAGHSTEAFF

D gene: .
J gene: TRBJ1-2
V gene: TRBV19
CDR3 DNA: TGTGCCAGTGACGACGAGGGGCTTGGGTATAATGGCTACACCTTC
CDR3 protein: CASDDEGLGYNGYTF

D gene: TRBD1
J gene: TRBJ1-5
V gene: TRBV18
CDR3 DNA: TGTGCCAGCTCACCAAGACAGGGGTTCGATCAGCCCCAGCATTTT
CDR3 protein: CASSPRQGFDQPQHF

D gene: .
J gene: TRBJ2-7
V gene: TRBV28
CDR3 DNA: TGTGCCAGCAGCCCAGTGGGACTGCACGAGCAGTACTTC
CDR3 protein: CASSPVGLHEQYF

D gene: .
J gene: TRBJ1-4
V gene: TRBV10-3
CDR3 DNA: TGTGCCATCAGTGAGTGGGACCGACCTGGTAATGAAAAACTGTTTTTT
CDR3 protein: CAISEWDRPGNEKLFF

D gene: .
J gene: TRBJ1-1
V gene: TRBV6-6
CDR3 DNA: TGTGCCAGCAGTTACGGGTCGGGAGAAGCTTTCTTT
CDR3 protein: CASSYGSGEAFF

D gene: .
J gene: TRBJ1-1
V gene: TRBV5-1
CDR3 DNA: TGCGCCAGCAGCTTGGCTCCTGAGGGGACTGAAGCTTTCTTT
CDR3 protein: CASSLAPEGTEAFF